Listed below are T cell receptor beta chains from one sample, sequenced in a study of T cell repertoires in cytomegalovirus infection. These receptors are not linked to any known antigen. TCRdb re-analysed the reads in MiXCR, keeping a single row per CDR3 protein. The sample consists of about 830,000 distinct CDR3 sequences, around a third of them appearing once. This material consisted of cultured CD8+ T cells from PBMCs, taken from culture after CMV antigen stimulation. These receptors were collected from a human donor in good health (CMV status not recorded). Some clones in this sample may be carry-over from other donors' samples. CDR3s include the opening cysteine and the closing phenylalanine or tryptophan. D genes are given only for firm matches. Only some rows state a clone size, as once, few, many or a class for expanded clones.

>TRBJ2-5|TRBD2|TRBV27|few
CASSPSAGEYQETQYF
TGTGCCAGCAGTCCTTCAGCGGGGGAGTACCAAGAGACCCAGTACTTC
>TRBJ2-1|NA|TRBV6-2/TRBV6-3|NA
CASSYKTMGHLNNEQFF
TGTGCCAGCAGTTACAAAACAATGGGACACTTAAACAATGAGCAGTTCTTC
>TRBJ1-4|NA|TRBV5-5|NA
CASSPGGTTNEKLFF
TGTGCCAGCAGCCCGGGGGGTACAACTAATGAAAAACTGTTTTTT
>TRBJ1-1|NA|TRBV5-6|few
CASSFEGFGMNTEAFF
TGTGCCAGCAGCTTCGAGGGGTTCGGGATGAACACTGAAGCTTTCTTT
>TRBJ2-1|TRBD2|TRBV7-6|NA
CASSLRASGGGEQFF
TGTGCCAGCAGCTTAAGGGCTAGCGGGGGTGGAGAGCAGTTCTTC
>TRBJ2-7|NA|TRBV27|NA
CASTKGPGGGNEQYF
TGTGCCAGCACCAAAGGTCCCGGGGGTGGAAACGAGCAGTACTTC
>TRBJ1-1|TRBD1|TRBV12-3/TRBV12-4|many
CASSPGGEGATTEAFF
TGTGCCAGCAGTCCCGGTGGGGAGGGGGCGACCACTGAAGCTTTCTTT
>TRBJ1-4|NA|TRBV20-1|NA
CSAGWANEKLFF
TGCAGTGCAGGTTGGGCTAATGAAAAACTGTTTTTT
>TRBJ2-7|NA|TRBV3-1|NA
CASSPLPGTSSPYEQYF
TGTGCCAGCAGCCCGTTGCCCGGGACATCGAGTCCCTACGAGCAGTACTTC
>TRBJ1-6|NA|TRBV19|NA
CASSIGQEWQPLHF
TGTGCCAGTAGTATAGGGCAAGAATGGCAACCCCTCCACTTT
>TRBJ2-3|NA|TRBV11-2|NA
CASSLDTTLEGLVSDTQYF
TGTGCCAGCAGCTTAGATACTACTTTGGAGGGGTTAGTTTCAGATACGCAGTATTTT
>TRBJ1-3|NA|TRBV5-5|NA
CASSSPGQGVDTIYF
TGTGCCAGCAGCTCTCCGGGACAAGGTGTGGACACCATATATTTT
>TRBJ2-5|NA|TRBV25-1|NA
CASSDRQGETQYF
TGTGCCAGCAGTGATAGGCAGGGCGAGACCCAGTACTTC
>TRBJ2-5|TRBD2|TRBV4-1|NA
CASSQWGERDYQETQYF
TGCGCCAGCAGCCAATGGGGGGAGCGGGACTACCAAGAGACCCAGTACTTC
>TRBJ2-1|NA|TRBV7-9|NA
CASSLVNGVEQFF
TGTGCCAGCAGCTTAGTTAATGGGGTTGAGCAGTTCTTC
>TRBJ2-3|TRBD1|TRBV12-3/TRBV12-4|many
CASSWRDRGLLSTDTQYF
TGTGCCAGCAGTTGGCGGGACAGGGGCCTTCTTAGCACAGATACGCAGTATTTT
>TRBJ1-5|NA|TRBV2|NA
CASSERQAPGPQHF
TGTGCCAGCAGTGAACGACAGGCCCCGGGTCCCCAGCATTTT
>TRBJ2-7|NA|TRBV20-1|NA
CSANPRQVSSYEQYF
TGCAGTGCTAACCCTAGACAGGTTAGCTCCTACGAGCAGTACTTC